This TCR beta chain derives from a study of CD8 T cells in ankylosing spondylitis. Overall study findings and caveats: Disease-linked clones were reportedly significantly enriched in matched ankylosing spondylitis synovial fluid. Researchers report that disease-linked clones proved CD8+ and relatively rare in peripheral blood. Ankylosing spondylitis blood appeared to be characterized by a TCR beta motif of eight or nine highly homologous variants.

The CDR3 consists of 14 residues. Germline V gene lookup returns CDR1 SGHDT and CDR2 YYEEEE. The trim removed 2 bases at V and 2 bases at J, leaving 4 bases unmatched. On this clonotype: No antigen is known for it.

Libraries of TCR beta came from quantitative 5'-RACE with molecular barcodes. MiXCR, applied by TCRdb to the 5' RACE reads, yields one record per CDR3 protein. The table includes over 600,000 distinct CDR3 sequences, over 15% detected once. The sequence was obtained from a male donor with ankylosing spondylitis. The chain recombines TRBV5-6 with TRBJ2-7; 7 nucleotides agree with TRBD2. The sequencing input was blood, either unsorted or a sorted T cell fraction (not recorded which). CDR3 DNA sequence: TGTGCCAGCAGCTTTGGAAGCGGGGCCTACGAGCAGTACTTC. It yields the protein CASSFGSGAYEQYF.